Shown below are 9 T cell receptor beta chains from a single sample sequenced in a study of T cell responses to AZD1222 COVID-19 vaccine. Here immunoSEQ multiplex PCR was the method, and the copy in TCRdb shows in-frame clones only, minus some. The table records about 140,000 clones, 80% to 95% of them present only once. This material consisted of peripheral blood, taken 28 days after the second AZD1222 dose. The receptors here all came from an adult who received the AZD1222 COVID-19 vaccine.

J is TRBJ2-2 and V is TRBV18; D ambiguous. Deletions cut 4 bases from V and 7 bases from J, with 16 bases between. There are 15 residues in the CDR3. Per germline, CDR1 KGHSH and CDR2 LQKENI. CDR3 sequence reads: CASSRDATQSGELFF. The CDR3, as DNA: TGTGCCAGCTCACGCGATGCTACCCAAAGCGGGGAGCTGTTTTTT. Full variable domain (remainder filled in from reference TRBV18 and TRBJ2-2): NAGVMQNPRHLVRRRGQEARLRCSPMKGHSHVYWYRQLPEEGLKFMVYLQKENIIDESGMPKERFSAEFPKEGPSILRIQQVVRGDSAAYFCASSRDATQSGELFFGEGSRLTVL.

The chain links TRBV4-1 to TRBJ2-1; TRBD2 matches 10 bases. V was clipped by 1 base and J by 7 bases; unmatched bases: 13. Germline V lookup: CDR1 MGHRA, CDR2 YSYEKL. The CDR3 is made up of 18 amino acids. The CDR3 DNA is TGCGCCAGCAGCCAAGTCCCCGGGGGAGCGGGAGGGCCGAATGAGCAGTTCTTC. Protein sequence: CASSQVPGGAGGPNEQFF.

The chain joins TRBV19 to TRBJ2-1; 7 positions agree with TRBD2. J was trimmed by 6 bases and V by 6 bases; bases with no gene match: 11. Germline V gene sequence: CDR1 LNHDA, CDR2 SQIVND (reference sequence). The CDR3 is 15 residues long. For the CDR3, the DNA is TGTGCCAGTAGCGCGGGAGTTCTGACGGCCAATGAGCAGTTCTTC. This gives the protein CASSAGVLTANEQFF.

This sequence joins TRBV12-3 or TRBV12-4 and TRBJ1-2; tentative D call: TRBD1 (5 bases). The CDR3 has 13 residues. With 3 bases removed from V and 10 bases from J, the gap between germline ends came to 15 bases. CDR3: CASSLGGPFDYTF. Here the CDR3 DNA reads TGTGCCAGCAGTTTGGGGGGTCCGTTTGACTACACCTTC.

With respect to this clone: An end of the junction does not agree with germline; a read error may underlie this. The J gene is TRBJ2-7, the V gene TRBV18; TRBD1 agrees at 9 bases. The CDR3 covers 14 residues. Germline V CDR1 and CDR2: KGHSH, LQKENI. CDR3 bases: TGTGCCAGTTCACCCGGACAGGGGTTGTGGGAGCAGTACTTC. Translation: CASSPGQGLWEQYF.

V usage is TRBV15 and J usage is TRBJ1-2, with 7 bases aligning to TRBD1. The CDR3 covers 15 residues. J gave up 6 bases and V 0 bases, and 7 bases lay outside the gene matches. CDR1 is LNHNV, CDR2 YYDKDF, per germline (reference sequence). CDR3 sequence (DNA): TGTGCCACCAGCAGAGAGTCGGAGGGGGCGAATGGCTACACCTTC. This translates into CATSRESEGANGYTF.

The genes are TRBV19 and TRBJ1-6, with a possible D match to TRBD1 (6 bases). Looked up from germline, CDR1 is LNHDA and CDR2 is SQIVND (reference sequence). The CDR3 consists of 17 residues. Trimming took off 9 bases at V and 8 bases at J, with 26 bases between the two ends. Written as DNA, the CDR3 is TGTGCCAGCACCCAACCCCGGGGCGAGGGACAATATTCACCCCTCCACTTT. Its translation: CASTQPRGEGQYSPLHF.

DNA for the CDR3: TGCAGTGCTGGACTAGAGACCCAGTACTTC. Residues: CSAGLETQYF. The rearrangement joins TRBV20-1 to TRBJ2-5; possibly TRBD2 for D (5 bases). CDR3 length: 10 residues. Germline CDR1 and CDR2: DFQATT and SNEGSKA (reference sequence). V gave up 5 bases and J gave up 4 bases, with 5 bases separating them.

This clone appeared once. CDR3 DNA: TGTGCCAGCCGACGGTGGGGGGCGCTGGACGAGCAGTACTTC. Its translation: CASRRWGALDEQYF. The V call is TRBV5-4, the J call TRBJ2-7, with D perhaps given as TRBD1 or TRBD2 (6 bases each). The germline V gene has CDR1 SGHNT and CDR2 YYREEE (reference sequence). Trimming took 7 bases from V and 5 from J, leaving 19 bases between them. This CDR3 is built from 14 residues.